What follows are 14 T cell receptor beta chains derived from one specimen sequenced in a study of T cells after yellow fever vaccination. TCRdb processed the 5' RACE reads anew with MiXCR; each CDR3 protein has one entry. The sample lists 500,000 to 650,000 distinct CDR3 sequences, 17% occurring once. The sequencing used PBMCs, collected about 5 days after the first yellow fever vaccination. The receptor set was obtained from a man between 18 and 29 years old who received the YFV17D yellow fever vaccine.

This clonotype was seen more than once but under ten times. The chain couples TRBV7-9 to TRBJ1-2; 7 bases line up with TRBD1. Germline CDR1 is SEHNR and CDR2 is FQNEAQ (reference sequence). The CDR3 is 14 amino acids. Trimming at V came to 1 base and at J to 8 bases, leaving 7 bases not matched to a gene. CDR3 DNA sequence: TGTGCCAGCAGCTTAGGACAGGGCCTTGGGGGCTACACCTTC. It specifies CASSLGQGLGGYTF.

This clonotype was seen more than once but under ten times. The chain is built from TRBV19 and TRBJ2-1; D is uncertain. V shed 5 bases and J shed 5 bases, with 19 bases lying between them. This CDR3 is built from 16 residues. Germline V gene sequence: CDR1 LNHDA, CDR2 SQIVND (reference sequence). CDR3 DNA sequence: TGTGCCAGTAGTTTATGGGTGGACGGAAATAACAATGAGCAGTTCTTC. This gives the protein CASSLWVDGNNNEQFF.

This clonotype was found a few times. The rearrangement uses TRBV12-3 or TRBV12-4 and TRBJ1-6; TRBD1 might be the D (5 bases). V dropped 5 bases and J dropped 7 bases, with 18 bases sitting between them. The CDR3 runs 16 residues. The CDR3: CASSRTGTLLNSPLHF. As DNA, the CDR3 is TGTGCCAGCAGTCGGACCGGGACGCTTTTAAATTCACCCCTCCACTTT.

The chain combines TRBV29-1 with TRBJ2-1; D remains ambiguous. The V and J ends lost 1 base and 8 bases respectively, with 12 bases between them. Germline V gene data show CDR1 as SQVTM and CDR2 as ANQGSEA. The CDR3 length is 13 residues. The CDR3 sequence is CSVEGFLRDEQFF. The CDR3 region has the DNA TGCAGCGTTGAAGGATTCCTAAGGGATGAGCAGTTCTTC.

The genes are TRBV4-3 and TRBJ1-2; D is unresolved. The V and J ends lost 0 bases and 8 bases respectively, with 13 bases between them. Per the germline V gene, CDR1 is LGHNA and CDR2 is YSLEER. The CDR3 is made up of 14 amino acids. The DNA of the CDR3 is TGCGCCAGCAGCCAAGATCCGGCGCCTCAAGGCTACACCTTC. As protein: CASSQDPAPQGYTF.

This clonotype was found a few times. The CDR3 protein is CASTLANTQYF. The CDR3 DNA follows: TGTGCCAGCACCCTGGCCAATACGCAGTATTTT. The genes are TRBV6-5 and TRBJ2-3, with unresolved D. V was shortened by 7 bases and J by 7 bases, with 9 bases between the two germline ends. The CDR3 is made up of 11 amino acids. Germline V gene sequence: CDR1 MNHEY, CDR2 SVGAGI.

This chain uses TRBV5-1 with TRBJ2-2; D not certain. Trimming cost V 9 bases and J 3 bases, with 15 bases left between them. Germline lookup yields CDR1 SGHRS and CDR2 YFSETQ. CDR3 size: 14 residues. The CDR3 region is CATSLAGYTGELFF. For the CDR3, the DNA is TGCGCCACCTCCTTAGCCGGGTACACCGGGGAGCTGTTTTTT.

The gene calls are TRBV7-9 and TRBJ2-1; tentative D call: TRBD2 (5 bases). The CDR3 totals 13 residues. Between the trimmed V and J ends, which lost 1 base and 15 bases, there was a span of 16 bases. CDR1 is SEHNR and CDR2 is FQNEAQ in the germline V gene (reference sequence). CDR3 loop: CASSLEVRTRSFF. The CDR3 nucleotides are TGTGCCAGCAGCTTAGAGGTCCGTACTAGGTCGTTCTTC.

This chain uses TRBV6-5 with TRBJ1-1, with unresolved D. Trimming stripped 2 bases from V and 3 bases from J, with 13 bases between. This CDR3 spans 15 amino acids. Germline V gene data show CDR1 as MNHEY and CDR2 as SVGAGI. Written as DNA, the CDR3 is TGTGCCAGCAGTTACAATCTCGACGGGGACACTGAAGCTTTCTTT. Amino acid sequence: CASSYNLDGDTEAFF.

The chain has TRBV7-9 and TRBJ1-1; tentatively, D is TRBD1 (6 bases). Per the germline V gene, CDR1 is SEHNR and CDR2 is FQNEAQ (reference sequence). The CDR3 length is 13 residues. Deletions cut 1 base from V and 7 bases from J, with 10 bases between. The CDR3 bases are TGTGCCAGCAGCTTAGGAGGGGACATTGAAGCTTTCTTT. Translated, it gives CASSLGGDIEAFF.

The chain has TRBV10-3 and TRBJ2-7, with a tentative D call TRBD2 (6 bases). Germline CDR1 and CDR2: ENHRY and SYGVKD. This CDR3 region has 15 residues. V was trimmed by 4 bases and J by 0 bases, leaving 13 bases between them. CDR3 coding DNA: TGTGCCATCAGTGGGGTAGGAGGGAGCTCCTACGAGCAGTACTTC. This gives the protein CAISGVGGSSYEQYF.

The CDR3, as DNA: TGCGCCAGCAGCTTGGATAGTGGGCGAAAACTGTTTTTT. Translated: CASSLDSGRKLFF. The V call is TRBV5-1, the J call TRBJ1-4; D call uncertain. Trimming took off 0 bases at V and 10 bases at J, with 10 bases between the two ends. The CDR3 contains 13 residues. Germline values: CDR1 SGHRS, CDR2 YFSETQ.

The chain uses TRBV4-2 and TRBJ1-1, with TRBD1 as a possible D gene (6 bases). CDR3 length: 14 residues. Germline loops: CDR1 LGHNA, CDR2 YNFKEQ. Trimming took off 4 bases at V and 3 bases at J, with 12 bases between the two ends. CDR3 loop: CASSRGDTDTEAFF. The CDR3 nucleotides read TGTGCCAGCAGCCGCGGGGACACTGACACTGAAGCTTTCTTT.

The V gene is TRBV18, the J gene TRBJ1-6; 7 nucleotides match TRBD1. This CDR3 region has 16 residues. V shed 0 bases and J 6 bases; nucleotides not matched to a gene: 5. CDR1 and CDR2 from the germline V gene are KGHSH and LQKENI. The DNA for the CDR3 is TGTGCCAGCTCACCACCTTCTACAGGGGCTAATTCACCCCTCCACTTT. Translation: CASSPPSTGANSPLHF.